The rows below give T cell receptor beta chains drawn from one sample of a study of regulatory T cells in long-lasting Graves disease. TCRdb itself ran the multiplex PCR reads through MiXCR, one entry per CDR3 protein. The sample records under 350,000 distinct CDR3 sequences, around 21% being singletons. The sequencing used peripheral blood mononuclear cells (PBMCs), collected when the disease was refractory, from a patient treated with antithyroid drugs. The receptor source for this set is a female donor with Graves disease. The CDR3 runs from the conserved cysteine through the conserved F or W. Each record gives: D gene, V gene, clone size, J gene, CDR3 protein, CDR3 DNA. The D gene is left open where the match is weak. Rows give clone size only sometimes, using once, few, many, or a class for an expanded clone.

D gene: -
V gene: TRBV12-3/TRBV12-4
clone size: many
J gene: TRBJ2-5
CDR3 protein: CASSLWGSETQYF
CDR3 DNA: TGTGCCAGCAGTTTGTGGGGGTCGGAGACCCAGTACTTC

D gene: -
V gene: TRBV18
clone size: -
J gene: TRBJ2-7
CDR3 protein: CASSPSVEQYF
CDR3 DNA: TGTGCCAGCTCCCCATCTGTTGAGCAGTACTTC

D gene: -
V gene: TRBV19
clone size: -
J gene: TRBJ2-2
CDR3 protein: CASSISQANTGELFF
CDR3 DNA: TGTGCCAGTAGTATTTCACAGGCGAACACCGGGGAGCTGTTTTTT

D gene: -
V gene: TRBV19
clone size: -
J gene: TRBJ2-4
CDR3 protein: CASSIGESGDIQYF
CDR3 DNA: TGTGCCAGTAGTATAGGGGAGTCTGGGGACATTCAGTACTTC

D gene: -
V gene: TRBV12-3/TRBV12-4
clone size: many
J gene: TRBJ1-1
CDR3 protein: CASSFVGGGEAFF
CDR3 DNA: TGTGCCAGCAGTTTCGTGGGGGGAGGAGAAGCTTTCTTT

D gene: -
V gene: TRBV6-1
clone size: -
J gene: TRBJ2-2
CDR3 protein: CASTLARNTGELFF
CDR3 DNA: TGTGCCAGCACGCTAGCGCGTAACACCGGGGAGCTGTTTTTT

D gene: -
V gene: TRBV6-9
clone size: few
J gene: TRBJ1-5
CDR3 protein: CASSYVGATDQPQHF
CDR3 DNA: TGTGCCAGCAGTTACGTGGGGGCGACAGATCAGCCCCAGCATTTT

D gene: TRBD1
V gene: TRBV6-5
clone size: many
J gene: TRBJ2-7
CDR3 protein: CASSYLPTGGEQYF
CDR3 DNA: TGTGCCAGCAGTTACCTTCCTACAGGGGGCGAGCAGTACTTC

D gene: -
V gene: TRBV27
clone size: -
J gene: TRBJ2-2
CDR3 protein: CASSSYPGPPTGELFF
CDR3 DNA: TGTGCCAGCAGTTCGTATCCGGGACCCCCTACCGGGGAGCTGTTTTTT

D gene: TRBD2
V gene: TRBV7-2
clone size: -
J gene: TRBJ2-7
CDR3 protein: CASSLAGRLAVFPYEQYF
CDR3 DNA: TGTGCCAGCAGCTTAGCGGGGAGACTAGCGGTCTTTCCCTACGAGCAGTACTTC

D gene: -
V gene: TRBV7-9
clone size: few
J gene: TRBJ1-6
CDR3 protein: CASNSARDLNSPLHF
CDR3 DNA: TGTGCCAGCAACAGTGCTCGGGACCTTAATTCACCCCTCCACTTT

D gene: TRBD2
V gene: TRBV28
clone size: many
J gene: TRBJ2-2
CDR3 protein: CASSFGLAGKAGELFF
CDR3 DNA: TGTGCCAGCAGTTTTGGGTTAGCGGGAAAAGCCGGGGAGCTGTTTTTT

D gene: -
V gene: TRBV7-2
clone size: -
J gene: TRBJ2-2
CDR3 protein: CASGGRVNTGELFF
CDR3 DNA: TGTGCCAGCGGGGGCAGGGTAAACACCGGGGAGCTGTTTTTT

D gene: -
V gene: TRBV19
clone size: -
J gene: TRBJ2-2
CDR3 protein: CASSIWADGELFF
CDR3 DNA: TGTGCCAGTAGTATCTGGGCTGACGGGGAGCTGTTTTTT

D gene: TRBD1
V gene: TRBV28
clone size: many
J gene: TRBJ1-2
CDR3 protein: CASSPPGQGRYGYTF
CDR3 DNA: TGTGCCAGCAGCCCTCCTGGACAGGGGAGATATGGCTACACCTTC

D gene: TRBD1
V gene: TRBV20-1
clone size: many
J gene: TRBJ1-4
CDR3 protein: CSAPAPGQGSEKLFF
CDR3 DNA: TGCAGTGCCCCAGCCCCGGGACAGGGATCCGAAAAACTGTTTTTT

D gene: TRBD1
V gene: TRBV19
clone size: -
J gene: TRBJ1-1
CDR3 protein: CASSIEGDRPKAFF
CDR3 DNA: TGTGCCAGTAGTATAGAAGGGGACAGGCCTAAAGCTTTCTTT

D gene: TRBD1
V gene: TRBV28
clone size: few
J gene: TRBJ2-1
CDR3 protein: CASSLGYRGSNEQFF
CDR3 DNA: TGTGCCAGCAGTTTAGGCTACAGGGGATCGAATGAGCAGTTCTTC

D gene: TRBD2
V gene: TRBV6-1
clone size: -
J gene: TRBJ2-7
CDR3 protein: CASGLAGPYEQYF
CDR3 DNA: TGTGCCAGCGGGCTAGCGGGACCCTACGAGCAGTACTTC

D gene: -
V gene: TRBV28
clone size: few
J gene: TRBJ1-5
CDR3 protein: CASSLWSNNQPQHF
CDR3 DNA: TGTGCCAGCAGTTTATGGAGCAACAATCAGCCCCAGCATTTT

D gene: TRBD2
V gene: TRBV7-9
clone size: few
J gene: TRBJ2-7
CDR3 protein: CASSPPTSFSYEQYF
CDR3 DNA: TGTGCCAGCAGCCCACCGACTAGCTTTTCGTACGAGCAGTACTTC

D gene: TRBD1
V gene: TRBV27
clone size: few
J gene: TRBJ1-1
CDR3 protein: CASSPRQGAAAFF
CDR3 DNA: TGTGCCAGCAGTCCCCGACAGGGGGCAGCTGCTTTCTTT

D gene: -
V gene: TRBV27
clone size: many
J gene: TRBJ1-2
CDR3 protein: CASSPDLLEGYTF
CDR3 DNA: TGTGCCAGCAGTCCGGACCTCCTGGAGGGCTACACCTTC

D gene: TRBD1
V gene: TRBV7-9
clone size: -
J gene: TRBJ1-2
CDR3 protein: CASSLVSQGASYGYTF
CDR3 DNA: TGTGCCAGCAGCTTAGTCTCACAGGGGGCTTCCTATGGCTACACCTTC